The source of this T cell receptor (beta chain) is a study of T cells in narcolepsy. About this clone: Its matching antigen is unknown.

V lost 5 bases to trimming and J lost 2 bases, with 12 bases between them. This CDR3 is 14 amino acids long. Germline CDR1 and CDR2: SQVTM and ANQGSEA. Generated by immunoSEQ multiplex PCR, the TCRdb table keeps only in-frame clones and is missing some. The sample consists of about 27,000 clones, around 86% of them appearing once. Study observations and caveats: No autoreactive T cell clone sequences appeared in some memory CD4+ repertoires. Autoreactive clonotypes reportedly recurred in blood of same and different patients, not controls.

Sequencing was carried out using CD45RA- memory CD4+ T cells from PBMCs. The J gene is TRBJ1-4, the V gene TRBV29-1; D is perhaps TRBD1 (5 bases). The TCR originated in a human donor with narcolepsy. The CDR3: CSVRVRDTNEKLFF. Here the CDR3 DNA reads TGCAGCGTTCGGGTCCGGGACACTAATGAAAAACTGTTTTTT.